The 4 T cell receptor beta chains given below trace back to one sample, sequenced in a study of blood T cell repertoires in COVID-19 (TCRdb year 2020). The protocol used for the library was the immunoSEQ multiplex PCR assay. As stored in TCRdb, this immuneACCESS dataset retains in-frame rearrangements with V and J assigned. A fraction of the clones does not appear; measured against another copy, unresolved V genes explain less than half of the discrepancy, and the remainder lacks a known reason. The sample table holds a few hundred thousand clones, of which 85% to 90% were seen once. 4.4% of the sample lies in the top ten. Sample: peripheral blood. These receptors originate from a man between 45 and 60 years old with acute or convalescent COVID-19.

V and J are TRBV5-8 and TRBJ2-3; 8 bases line up with TRBD2. With 1 base clipped from V and 0 bases from J, the junction kept 10 bases outside the gene matches. Germline V gives CDR1 SGHTS, CDR2 YDEGEE. The CDR3 sequence is 18 residues long. The CDR3 loop is CASSLRLAGLSSTDTQYF. In nucleotides, the CDR3 is TGTGCCAGCAGCTTGAGGCTAGCGGGCCTTTCTAGCACAGATACGCAGTATTTT.

The J gene is TRBJ1-2, the V gene TRBV27; 10 positions match TRBD1. This CDR3 is 19 amino acids long. Germline CDR1 and CDR2: MNHEY and SMNVEV (reference sequence). The V and J ends lost 1 base and 8 bases, in that order; junction bases with no gene match: 19. DNA of the CDR3: TGTGCCAGCAGTTTATTCGGTGTGGGTCTGGGCGACAGGGGGCAGGGCTACACCTTC. Its translation: CASSLFGVGLGDRGQGYTF.

The J gene is TRBJ2-7, the V gene TRBV19; perhaps TRBD2 as D (5 bases). V was pared by 8 bases and J by 4 bases, with 12 bases between. The CDR3 spans 12 residues. Germline CDR1 is LNHDA and CDR2 is SQIVND (reference sequence). CDR3 loop: CASWLRGYEQYF. The CDR3 nucleotides are TGTGCCAGTTGGTTAAGAGGGTACGAGCAGTACTTC.

The gene calls are TRBV27 and TRBJ1-4; 9 positions agree with TRBD1. This CDR3 contains 15 residues. CDR1 MNHEY and CDR2 SMNVEV come from the germline V gene (reference sequence). The V gene end was trimmed by 6 bases and the J gene end by 8 bases; junction bases not matched to a gene: 10. In nucleotides, the CDR3 is TGTGCCAGCAGCCATAACGGACAGGGGAAAGAAAAACTGTTTTTT. Translated, it gives CASSHNGQGKEKLFF.